These 18 T cell receptor beta chains share one sample of origin, sequenced in a study of T cell responses to AZD1222 COVID-19 vaccine. Sequencing used immunoSEQ multiplex PCR; TCRdb keeps in-frame clones, though not all of them. The repertoire holds 150,000 or so clones, with 90% to 95% as singletons. The input for sequencing was peripheral blood, taken 28 days after the second AZD1222 dose. The source is an adult who received the AZD1222 COVID-19 vaccine.

This chain links TRBV5-6 with TRBJ1-2; 7 positions match TRBD1. The CDR3 loop spans 15 amino acids. With V trimmed by 3 bases and J by 7 bases, 12 bases remained unmatched. The germline gives CDR1 SGHDT, CDR2 YYEEEE. This chain's CDR3 is CASSSFSRGAPGYTF. The CDR3 coding sequence is TGTGCCAGCAGCTCGTTTAGCAGGGGGGCGCCTGGCTACACCTTC. Using reference TRBV5-6 and TRBJ1-2 for the parts outside the CDR3, the full variable domain is DAGVTQSPTHLIKTRGQQVTLRCSPKSGHDTVSWYQQALGQGPQFIFQYYEEEERQRGNFPDRFSGHQFPNYSSELNVNALLLGDSALYLCASSSFSRGAPGYTFGSGTRLTVV.

This chain links TRBV2 with TRBJ1-1; D is perhaps TRBD1 (6 bases). This CDR3 comprises 14 residues. Germline lookup yields CDR1 SNHLY and CDR2 FYNNEI. The V and J ends lost 4 bases and 5 bases respectively, with 14 bases between them. The CDR3 loop reads CASSGPPGVTEAFF. CDR3 in DNA: TGTGCCAGCAGTGGTCCGCCAGGGGTTACTGAAGCTTTCTTT.

The chain joins TRBV28 to TRBJ2-7, with D unresolved. Between the trimmed V and J ends, which lost 5 bases and 0 bases, there was a span of 14 bases. Germline loops: CDR1 MDHEN, CDR2 SYDVKM. This CDR3 is built from 15 residues. As DNA, the CDR3 is TGTGCCAGCAGTCCACCGGGCCCCTACTCCTACGAGCAGTACTTC. Its protein product is CASSPPGPYSYEQYF.

This chain uses TRBV20-1 with TRBJ2-5, with a weak D call TRBD1 (6 bases). Trimming pared 3 bases from V and 5 bases from J, leaving 13 bases between. CDR1 is DFQATT, CDR2 SNEGSKA, per germline (reference sequence). The CDR3 has 13 amino acids. The CDR3 protein is CSASDWGRETQYF. CDR3 sequence (DNA): TGCAGTGCTAGTGACTGGGGGCGGGAGACCCAGTACTTC.

CDR3 residues: CASSAGQGFTEAFF. As DNA, the CDR3 is TGTGCCAGTAGTGCTGGACAGGGCTTCACTGAAGCTTTCTTT. The V gene is TRBV19, the J gene TRBJ1-1; 8 bases map to TRBD1. The V gene end was trimmed by 5 bases and the J gene end by 4 bases; junction bases not matched to a gene: 6. The CDR3 sequence is 14 residues long. The V gene's germline CDR1 is LNHDA and CDR2 SQIVND (reference sequence).

The gene calls are TRBV28 and TRBJ2-1; no firm D call. This CDR3 region has 16 residues. Per the germline V gene, CDR1 is MDHEN and CDR2 is SYDVKM. The V and J ends lost 5 bases and 5 bases respectively, with 19 bases between them. The CDR3 region is CASSPPLSRANNEQFF. CDR3 nucleotides: TGTGCCAGCAGTCCCCCCCTTTCTAGAGCCAACAATGAGCAGTTCTTC.

This clone appeared once. The rearrangement uses TRBV5-1 and TRBJ2-3; D uncertain. Germline CDR1 reads SGHRS; CDR2 reads YFSETQ. V was clipped by 3 bases and J by 3 bases, with 5 bases between them. This CDR3 region has 12 residues. The CDR3 sequence is CASSWSTDTQYF. CDR3 nucleotide sequence: TGCGCCAGCAGCTGGAGTACAGATACGCAGTATTTT.

The chain employs TRBV10-2 and TRBJ1-5, with 8 bases lining up with TRBD1. The length of the CDR3 is 14 residues. The trim removed 3 bases at V and 5 bases at J, leaving 3 bases unmatched. CDR1 is WSHSY and CDR2 is SAAADI in the germline V gene. This CDR3 reads CASSDRGRHQPQHF. Written as DNA, the CDR3 is TGCGCCAGCAGTGACAGGGGGCGACATCAGCCCCAGCATTTT.

CDR3 amino acids: CASSFSPGLAYF. CDR3 sequence (DNA): TGTGCCAGCAGTTTCTCGCCGGGACTGGCGTACTTC. V and J are TRBV28 and TRBJ2-4; D is perhaps TRBD2 (6 bases). The CDR3 extends over 12 amino acids. V was shortened by 3 bases and J by 15 bases, with 15 bases between the two germline ends. CDR1 is MDHEN and CDR2 is SYDVKM in the germline V gene. The full variable domain, with the rest looked up from reference TRBV28 and TRBJ2-4, is DVKVTQSSRYLVKRTGEKVFLECVQDMDHENMFWYRQDPGLGLRLIYFSYDVKMKEKGDIPEGYSVSREKKERFSLILESASTNQTSMYLCASSFSPGLAYFGAGTRLSVL.

The rearrangement links TRBV10-3 to TRBJ1-5; 9 positions agree with TRBD1. Germline V gene data show CDR1 as ENHRY and CDR2 as SYGVKD. Unmatched junction bases numbered 7, after V lost 5 bases and J lost 2 bases. The CDR3 is 16 residues long. The CDR3 DNA follows: TGTGCCATCAGTCCGGCGGACAGGGGAGGCAATCAGCCCCAGCATTTT. As protein: CAISPADRGGNQPQHF.

CDR3 DNA sequence: TGTGCCAGCAGTGCTACGGGGCGGGGACCCCAGCATTTT. It encodes CASSATGRGPQHF. This chain joins TRBV25-1 and TRBJ1-5; D might be TRBD1 (5 bases). The CDR3 spans 13 residues. The germline gives CDR1 MGHDK, CDR2 SYGVNS. V lost 4 bases to trimming and J lost 10 bases, with 14 bases between them.

This clone was picked up one time. Within the sample, other DNA sequences also encode this same CDR3. This sequence joins TRBV6-2 or TRBV6-3 and TRBJ1-5, with TRBD1 matching over 9 bases. Germline V CDR1 and CDR2: MNHEY, SVGEGT. V was pared by 1 base and J by 4 bases, with 2 bases of the junction left unmatched. The CDR3 extends over 15 amino acids. CDR3 sequence reads: CASSYLGQGNQPQHF. DNA for the CDR3: TGTGCCAGCAGTTACTTGGGACAGGGTAATCAGCCCCAGCATTTT.

The CDR3 sequence: CASSPQRDTEAEKLFF. The CDR3 region has the DNA TGTGCCAGTAGTCCGCAACGGGACACGGAGGCTGAAAAACTGTTTTTT. This chain connects TRBV19 to TRBJ1-4, with a possible D match to TRBD1 (6 bases). Trimming pared 5 bases from V and 7 bases from J, leaving 20 bases between. Germline V gene lookup returns CDR1 LNHDA and CDR2 SQIVND (reference sequence). The CDR3 consists of 16 residues.

This sequence joins TRBV5-4 and TRBJ1-3, with D unresolved. In germline, CDR1 is SGHNT, CDR2 YYREEE (reference sequence). V lost 0 bases and J lost 0, with 4 bases in between. The CDR3 loop spans 14 amino acids. The CDR3 DNA follows: TGTGCCAGCAGCTTGGTCGGCTCTGGAAACACCATATATTTT. Amino acid sequence: CASSLVGSGNTIYF.

The chain is built from TRBV18 and TRBJ2-2, with 10 nucleotides matching TRBD1. CDR1 is KGHSH and CDR2 is LQKENI in the germline V gene. CDR3 size: 16 residues. J was trimmed by 3 bases and V by 0 bases; bases with no gene match: 1. DNA of the CDR3: TGTGCCAGCTCACCACCGACAGGGGGCGACACCGGGGAGCTGTTTTTT. Translated: CASSPPTGGDTGELFF.

This clone was recorded once. The genes are TRBV6-5 and TRBJ1-1; D unclear. Looked up from germline, CDR1 is MNHEY and CDR2 is SVGAGI. There are 15 residues in the CDR3. Between the trimmed V and J ends, which lost 2 bases and 1 base, there was a span of 11 bases. The DNA for the CDR3 is TGTGCCAGCAGTTACAAGGGCATGAGGAACACTGAAGCTTTCTTT. This sequence encodes CASSYKGMRNTEAFF.

The chain has TRBV5-4 and TRBJ2-7; D might be TRBD2 (7 bases). CDR3 length: 17 amino acids. Trimming removed 0 bases at V and 0 bases at J, with 16 bases between. Germline V lookup: CDR1 SGHNT, CDR2 YYREEE (reference sequence). CDR3 DNA sequence: TGTGCCAGCAGCTTGGAGCGCGGGGGACAAAGCTCCTACGAGCAGTACTTC. Its protein product is CASSLERGGQSSYEQYF. The whole variable domain, filled in from reference TRBV5-4 and TRBJ2-7, reads ETGVTQSPTHLIKTRGQQVTLRCSSQSGHNTVSWYQQALGQGPQFIFQYYREEENGRGNFPPRFSGLQFPNYSSELNVNALELDDSALYLCASSLERGGQSSYEQYFGPGTRLTVT.

This clone was seen once. The chain joins TRBV7-3 to TRBJ2-6; D gene unclear. The germline CDR1 and CDR2 sequences are SGHTA and FQGTGA. This CDR3 contains 13 residues. Trimming pared 6 bases from V and 0 bases from J, leaving 3 bases between. The CDR3 nucleotides are TGTGCCAGCAGGAACTCTGGGGCCAACGTCCTGACTTTC. Protein sequence: CASRNSGANVLTF.